This entry describes one T cell receptor (beta chain). Its antigen remains unknown. The repertoire was sequenced with immunoSEQ multiplex PCR; TCRdb's copy has only in-frame clones and lacks some. The profile shows some 1,400,000 clones, 95% to 97% of them singletons. V was trimmed by 11 bases and J by 4 bases, leaving 15 bases between them. The CDR3 consists of 13 residues. Germline V gene sequence: CDR1 ENHRY, CDR2 SYGVKD. This entry is derived from a study of shared clonotypes between healthy human individuals. General study results and limits: When compared with the clonotypes that were shared by all four sorted-subset donors, the non-shared clonotypes turned out to have lower generation probabilities. Generally, naive subsets came out with larger estimated richness than memory subsets.

The chain is built from TRBV10-3 and TRBJ1-3; D is possibly TRBD1 (5 bases). The sequenced material came from naive CD4+ T cells sorted from blood. Subset described: CD45RA+ positively selected. The receptor's source is a young man in good health. CDR3 bases: TGTGCCCATGGTCCAGGGAGCGGAAACACCATATATTTT. Its protein is CAHGPGSGNTIYF.